Below, 13 T cell receptor beta chains from the same sample are listed, as sequenced in a study of early T cells in non-severe SARS-CoV-2 infection. Each CDR3 protein gets one entry after TCRdb re-called the 5' RACE reads with MiXCR. The data contain about 48,000 distinct CDR3 sequences, more than 6.5% of them singletons. The sample taken for sequencing was whole blood. All receptors derive from an adult who was a healthcare worker with PCR-confirmed SARS-CoV-2 infection or an uninfected control (not recorded which).

The gene calls are TRBV6-2 or TRBV6-3 and TRBJ1-1, with D unresolved. Germline V gives CDR1 MNHEY, CDR2 SVGEGT. Trimming pared 1 base from V and 2 bases from J, leaving 8 bases between. The CDR3 spans 14 residues. CDR3 residues: CASSYLTSNTEAFF. DNA of the CDR3: TGTGCCAGCAGTTACTTGACATCCAACACTGAAGCTTTCTTT.

This clonotype was found many times. The V and J genes are TRBV28 and TRBJ2-4; D is unclear. CDR3 length equals 12 residues. V was clipped by 7 bases and J by 8 bases, with 12 bases between them. CDR1 and CDR2 from the germline V gene are MDHEN and SYDVKM. This CDR3 is CASTSNEYIQYF. DNA for the CDR3: TGTGCCAGCACCTCCAATGAGTACATTCAGTACTTC. The whole variable domain, remainder taken from reference TRBV28 and TRBJ2-4, is DVKVTQSSRYLVKRTGEKVFLECVQDMDHENMFWYRQDPGLGLRLIYFSYDVKMKEKGDIPEGYSVSREKKERFSLILESASTNQTSMYLCASTSNEYIQYFGAGTRLSVL.

This clonotype was seen more than once but under ten times. The chain couples TRBV3-1 to TRBJ2-7, with D perhaps matching TRBD2 (5 bases). V lost 0 bases to trimming and J lost 2 bases, with 11 bases between them. This CDR3 has 15 amino acids. Germline V gene sequence: CDR1 LGHDT, CDR2 YNNKEL (reference sequence). The CDR3 nucleotides are TGTGCCAGCAGCCAAGAACCAGCGGTTCCCTACGAGCAGTACTTC. It yields the protein CASSQEPAVPYEQYF.

This clonotype was recorded at least ten times. The V call is TRBV30, the J call TRBJ1-5, with D perhaps TRBD1 (5 bases). Germline V gene data show CDR1 as GTSNPN and CDR2 as SVGIG (reference sequence). The CDR3 is 15 amino acids. The V gene lost 1 base and the J gene lost 1 base, with 11 bases spanning the gap. The CDR3, as DNA: TGTGCCTGGAGTGATATGCCAGGGAGCAATCAGCCCCAGCATTTT. Translating it yields CAWSDMPGSNQPQHF.

There are many counts of this clonotype. The chain links TRBV3-1 to TRBJ2-4; TRBD1 aligns across 7 bases. The length of the CDR3 is 14 residues. Germline CDR1 and CDR2: LGHDT and YNNKEL (reference sequence). Unmatched junction bases numbered 3, after V lost 6 bases and J lost 1 base. The CDR3 spells CASRLQGAKNIQYF. CDR3 in DNA: TGTGCCAGCAGACTACAGGGGGCCAAAAACATTCAGTACTTC.

The chain carries TRBV18 and TRBJ1-2, with TRBD1 matching over 8 bases. The germline V gene has CDR1 KGHSH and CDR2 LQKENI. J lost 6 bases, V lost 5 bases, and 8 bases had no gene match. CDR3 length: 14 residues. The CDR3 nucleotides read TGTGCCAGCTCATCCGGACAGGGCAGGGATGGCTACACCTTC. Protein sequence: CASSSGQGRDGYTF.

This clonotype appeared a few times. This chain uses TRBV5-6 with TRBJ2-1; the match to TRBD2 covers 9 bases. Germline V gene sequence: CDR1 SGHDT, CDR2 YYEEEE. V lost 1 base and J lost 6; bases outside the gene matches: 5. The CDR3 totals 15 residues. The CDR3 spells CASSLLRGGLNEQFF. Written as DNA, the CDR3 is TGTGCCAGCAGCTTGTTGCGGGGGGGCCTCAATGAGCAGTTCTTC.

This clonotype was observed a few times. This chain connects TRBV7-6 to TRBJ1-4; D is ambiguous. The CDR3 consists of 16 residues. V was trimmed by 5 bases and J by 0 bases, leaving 13 bases between them. Germline V gene data show CDR1 as SGHVS and CDR2 as FNYEAQ. CDR3 in DNA: TGTGCCAGCAGCCACGCGGGGTCCGCAACTAATGAAAAACTGTTTTTT. This translates into CASSHAGSATNEKLFF.

This clonotype was seen at least ten times. The J gene is TRBJ1-1, the V gene TRBV18; 8 bases match TRBD1. J lost 5 bases, V lost 4 bases, and 6 bases had no gene match. CDR3 size: 14 residues. The germline V gene has CDR1 KGHSH and CDR2 LQKENI. In DNA, the CDR3 is TGTGCCAGCTCACACCGGACAGGGTGGACTGAAGCTTTCTTT. This encodes CASSHRTGWTEAFF. Looking up the rest from reference TRBV18 and TRBJ1-1 gives the full variable domain: NAGVMQNPRHLVRRRGQEARLRCSPMKGHSHVYWYRQLPEEGLKFMVYLQKENIIDESGMPKERFSAEFPKEGPSILRIQQVVRGDSAAYFCASSHRTGWTEAFFGQGTRLTVV.

This clonotype was detected many times. V is TRBV7-2 and J is TRBJ2-4, with 10 bases matching TRBD1. The CDR3 totals 14 residues. Germline CDR1 is SGHTA and CDR2 is FQGNSA. The J segment lost 6 bases and the V segment lost 3 bases, leaving 2 bases of the junction unmatched. As DNA, the CDR3 is TGTGCCAGCAGCTTGGGGACAGGGGTAAACATTCAGTACTTC. Its protein is CASSLGTGVNIQYF.

This clonotype has just a few counts. V gene TRBV7-2 combines with J gene TRBJ2-3; D call uncertain. Deletions cut 1 base from V and 4 bases from J, with 9 bases between. Germline V gives CDR1 SGHTA, CDR2 FQGNSA. The CDR3 is 14 residues long. The CDR3 bases are TGTGCCAGCAGCTTAGTCGGTCGGCCAGATACGCAGTATTTT. Residues: CASSLVGRPDTQYF.

This clonotype appeared a few times. The CDR3 region is CAWSSQQGSEAFF. The CDR3 region has the DNA TGTGCCTGGAGTTCCCAACAGGGGTCTGAAGCTTTCTTT. This chain connects TRBV30 to TRBJ1-1; 7 bases are shared with TRBD1. The length of the CDR3 is 13 residues. Germline V gene sequence: CDR1 GTSNPN, CDR2 SVGIG (reference sequence). The trim removed 2 bases at V and 6 bases at J, leaving 6 bases unmatched.

This clonotype was counted at least ten times. This rearrangement joins TRBV12-3 or TRBV12-4 to TRBJ1-3, with D hard to call. CDR3 size: 12 residues. The V gene lost 10 bases and the J gene lost 0 bases, with 7 bases spanning the gap. CDR3 sequence reads: CATGSSGNTIYF. CDR3 bases: TGTGCCACGGGGAGCTCTGGAAACACCATATATTTT.